The TCR beta chain described here comes from a study of cytotoxic CD8 clonotypes in ibrutinib-treated CLL. Study as a whole: Among the samples, the mean was around 260,000 productive templates and 85,000 to 95,000 productive rearrangements.

Assay: immunoSEQ multiplex PCR; the TCRdb copy retains only in-frame clones and omits some. This table has some 200,000 clones, 79% appearing once. Sequencing used PBMCs, obtained after 12 months of ibrutinib treatment. The clonotype was recovered from a human donor with chronic lymphocytic leukemia.

CDR3 sequence: CSVGQTHTEAFF. Here the CDR3 DNA reads TGCAGCGTAGGACAAACACACACTGAAGCTTTCTTT. The chain employs TRBV29-1 and TRBJ1-1; a weak D match, TRBD1 (5 bases). CDR1 SQVTM and CDR2 ANQGSEA come from the germline V gene. V lost 6 bases, J lost 3 bases, and 11 bases lay in between. The CDR3 has 12 residues.